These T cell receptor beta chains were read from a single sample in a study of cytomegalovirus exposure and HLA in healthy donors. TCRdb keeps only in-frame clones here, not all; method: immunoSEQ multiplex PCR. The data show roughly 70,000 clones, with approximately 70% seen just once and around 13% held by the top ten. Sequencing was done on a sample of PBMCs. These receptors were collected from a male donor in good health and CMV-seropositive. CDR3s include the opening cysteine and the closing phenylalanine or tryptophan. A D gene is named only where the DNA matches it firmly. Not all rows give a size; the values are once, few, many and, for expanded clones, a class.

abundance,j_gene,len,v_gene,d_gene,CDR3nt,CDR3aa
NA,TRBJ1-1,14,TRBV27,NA,TGTGCCAGCAGTATTATCAGGGGTAGGACTGAAGCTTTCTTT,CASSIIRGRTEAFF
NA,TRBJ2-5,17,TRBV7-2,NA,TGTGCCAGCAGCCCGCGGCCATTGACAGGCACCCAAGAGACCCAGTACTTC,CASSPRPLTGTQETQYF
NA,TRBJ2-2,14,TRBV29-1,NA,TGCAGCGTTGATCTCGGGAAGAACACCGGGGAGCTGTTTTTT,CSVDLGKNTGELFF
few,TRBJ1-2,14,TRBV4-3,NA,TGCGCCAGCAGCCATCTAGCAGGGGCGGATGGCTACACCTTC,CASSHLAGADGYTF
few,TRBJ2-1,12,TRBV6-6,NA,TGTGCCAGCAGTTACATCGGGAATGAGCAGTTCTTC,CASSYIGNEQFF
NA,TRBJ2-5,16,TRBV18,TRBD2,TGTGCCAGCTCACCCCCTAGCGGGGCGTACCAAGAGACCCAGTACTTC,CASSPPSGAYQETQYF
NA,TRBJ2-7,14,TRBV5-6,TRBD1,TGTGCCAGCAGCTACGGACAGGGGTTGTACGAGCAGTACTTC,CASSYGQGLYEQYF
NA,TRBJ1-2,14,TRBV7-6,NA,TGTGCCAGCAGCTTGGCCGCTGAAAGCTATGGCTACACCTTC,CASSLAAESYGYTF
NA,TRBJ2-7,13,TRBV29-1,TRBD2,TGCAGCGTTGGGACTAGACAATCCTACGAGCAGTACTTC,CSVGTRQSYEQYF
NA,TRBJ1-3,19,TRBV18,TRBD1,TGTGCCAGCTCACCACCGGGGACAGGGGGCCAGAGCTCTGGAAACACCATATATTTT,CASSPPGTGGQSSGNTIYF
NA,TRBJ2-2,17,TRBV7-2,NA,TGTGCCAGCAGCCGGCAGGTTAGCGTCGCGAACACCGGGGAGCTGTTTTTT,CASSRQVSVANTGELFF
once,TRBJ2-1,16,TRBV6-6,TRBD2,TGTGCCAGCAGTTACAGCTTTAGGCGGGAGGGGAATGAGCAGTTCTTC,CASSYSFRREGNEQFF
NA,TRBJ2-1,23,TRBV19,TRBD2,TGTGCCAGTAGTAACCGGGGACTAGCGGGGGGCACCACCACCAATCCCCGACTCCGCGAGCAGTTCTTC,CASSNRGLAGGTTTNPRLREQFF
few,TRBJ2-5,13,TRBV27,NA,TGTGCCAGCAGTCCGGGGTACCAAGAGACCCAGTACTTC,CASSPGYQETQYF
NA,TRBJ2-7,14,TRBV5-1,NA,TGCGCCAGCAGCTATTCACGGGGTTCCTACGAGCAGTACTTC,CASSYSRGSYEQYF
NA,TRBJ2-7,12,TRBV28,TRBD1,TGTGCCAGCAGACAAGGGACAGGGGAGCAGTACTTC,CASRQGTGEQYF
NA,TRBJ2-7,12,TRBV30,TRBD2,TGTGCCTGGAACCCGGGGGGATACGAGCAGTACTTC,CAWNPGGYEQYF
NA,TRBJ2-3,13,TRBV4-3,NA,TGCGCCAGCAGCCAAGATGGTCTCAGTACGCAGTATTTT,CASSQDGLSTQYF
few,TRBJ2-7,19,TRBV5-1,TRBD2,TGCGCCAGCAGCTTGTTCGGTGCGGTAGCGGGAGGGCCCAAGTACGAGCAGTACTTC,CASSLFGAVAGGPKYEQYF
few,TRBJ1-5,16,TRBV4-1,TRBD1,TGCGCCAGCAGCCAAGACCCCGACAGGGTACAACAGCCCCAGCATTTT,CASSQDPDRVQQPQHF
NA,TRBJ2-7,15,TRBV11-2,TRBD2,TGTGCCAGCAGCCCTCGGACTAGCGGCTCCTACGAGCAGTACTTC,CASSPRTSGSYEQYF
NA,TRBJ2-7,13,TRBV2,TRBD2,TGTGCGGGAACCGGCCTAGCGGGAGTCGAGCAGTACTTC,CAGTGLAGVEQYF
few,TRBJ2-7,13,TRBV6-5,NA,TGTGCCAGCAGTTTCTCCGGGGGCTACGAGCAGTACTTC,CASSFSGGYEQYF
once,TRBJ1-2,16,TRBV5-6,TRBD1,TGTGCCAGCAGACATCGTCGGGGACAGATAAACTATGGCTACACCTTC,CASRHRRGQINYGYTF
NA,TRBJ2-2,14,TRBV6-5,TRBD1,TGTGCCAGCAGAAGAACAGGGGGCACCGGGGAGCTGTTTTTT,CASRRTGGTGELFF
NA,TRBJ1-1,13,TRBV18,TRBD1,TGTGCCAGCTCAAGGGACAGCAGCACTGAAGCTTTCTTT,CASSRDSSTEAFF
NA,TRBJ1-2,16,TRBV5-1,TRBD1,TGCGCCACCAGACCGGGACAGGGATTGAAGGCGGATGGCTACACCTTC,CATRPGQGLKADGYTF
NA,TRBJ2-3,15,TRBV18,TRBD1,TGTGCCAGCTCACTCGGACAGGTTTCCACAGATACGCAGTATTTT,CASSLGQVSTDTQYF
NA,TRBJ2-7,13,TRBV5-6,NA,TGTGCCAGCAGCCCTCGGGGTAGGCACGAGCAGTACTTC,CASSPRGRHEQYF
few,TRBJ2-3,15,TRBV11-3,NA,TGTGCCAGCAGCTCCGGGGAGATTCGGCCAGATACGCAGTATTTT,CASSSGEIRPDTQYF
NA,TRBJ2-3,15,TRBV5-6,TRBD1,TGTGCCAGCAGCTTGGGGACAGGGGAGTTAGATACGCAGTATTTT,CASSLGTGELDTQYF
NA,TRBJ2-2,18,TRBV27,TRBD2,TGTGCCAGCAGTCCGGGACTAGCGGGAGGAGCGAACACCGGGGAGCTGTTTTTT,CASSPGLAGGANTGELFF
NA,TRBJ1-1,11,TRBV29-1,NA,TGCAGCGTGCTGAGCAATCTTGAAGCTTTCTTT,CSVLSNLEAFF
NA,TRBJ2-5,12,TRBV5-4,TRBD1,TGTGCCAGCAGCTTGGGAGGACAGGAGCAATACTTC,CASSLGGQEQYF
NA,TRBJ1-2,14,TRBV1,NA,TGCACCAGCAGCACCGCACAGGGGAACTATGGCTACACCTTC,CTSSTAQGNYGYTF
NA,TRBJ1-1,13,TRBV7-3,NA,TGTGCCAGCAGCTTCGACAAAGACACTGAAGCTTTCTTT,CASSFDKDTEAFF
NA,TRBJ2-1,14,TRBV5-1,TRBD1,TGCGCCAGCAGCTCCGGACAGGCTAGGAATGAGCAGTTCTTC,CASSSGQARNEQFF
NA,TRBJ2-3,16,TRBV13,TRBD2,TGTGCCAGCAGCTTACGGGCGGGAGCGGGGGGAGATACGCAGTATTTT,CASSLRAGAGGDTQYF
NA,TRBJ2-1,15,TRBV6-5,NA,TGTGCCACCCAGGGGGTGGGACTAGGCTTCAATGAGCAGTTCTTC,CATQGVGLGFNEQFF
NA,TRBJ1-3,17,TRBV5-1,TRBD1,TGCGCCAGCAGCCCCCGACAGGGGACGTACTCTGGAAACACCATATATTTT,CASSPRQGTYSGNTIYF
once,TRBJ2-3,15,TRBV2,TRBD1,TGTGCCAGCACCGGGACAGGAACTAGCACAGATACGCAGTATTTT,CASTGTGTSTDTQYF
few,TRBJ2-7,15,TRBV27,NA,TGTGCCAGCAGTTTAGGAACAGGGGGGGCCTACGAGCAGTACTTC,CASSLGTGGAYEQYF
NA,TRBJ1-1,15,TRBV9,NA,TGTGCCAGCAGCCCCGACGGGGATTTGAGGACTGAAGCTTTCTTT,CASSPDGDLRTEAFF
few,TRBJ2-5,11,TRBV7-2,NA,TGTGCCAGCAGCTTGTATGAGACCCAGTACTTC,CASSLYETQYF
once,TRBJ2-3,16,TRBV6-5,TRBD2,TGTGCCAGCAGTTGGGGACTAGCGGGGAACACAGATACGCAGTATTTT,CASSWGLAGNTDTQYF
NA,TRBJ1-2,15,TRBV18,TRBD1,TGTGCCAGCTCACTGGCGGGACAGCTAAACTATGGCTACACCTTC,CASSLAGQLNYGYTF
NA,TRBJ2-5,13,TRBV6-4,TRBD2,TGTGCCAGCAGTGGGACTAGCGAAGAGACCCAGTACTTC,CASSGTSEETQYF